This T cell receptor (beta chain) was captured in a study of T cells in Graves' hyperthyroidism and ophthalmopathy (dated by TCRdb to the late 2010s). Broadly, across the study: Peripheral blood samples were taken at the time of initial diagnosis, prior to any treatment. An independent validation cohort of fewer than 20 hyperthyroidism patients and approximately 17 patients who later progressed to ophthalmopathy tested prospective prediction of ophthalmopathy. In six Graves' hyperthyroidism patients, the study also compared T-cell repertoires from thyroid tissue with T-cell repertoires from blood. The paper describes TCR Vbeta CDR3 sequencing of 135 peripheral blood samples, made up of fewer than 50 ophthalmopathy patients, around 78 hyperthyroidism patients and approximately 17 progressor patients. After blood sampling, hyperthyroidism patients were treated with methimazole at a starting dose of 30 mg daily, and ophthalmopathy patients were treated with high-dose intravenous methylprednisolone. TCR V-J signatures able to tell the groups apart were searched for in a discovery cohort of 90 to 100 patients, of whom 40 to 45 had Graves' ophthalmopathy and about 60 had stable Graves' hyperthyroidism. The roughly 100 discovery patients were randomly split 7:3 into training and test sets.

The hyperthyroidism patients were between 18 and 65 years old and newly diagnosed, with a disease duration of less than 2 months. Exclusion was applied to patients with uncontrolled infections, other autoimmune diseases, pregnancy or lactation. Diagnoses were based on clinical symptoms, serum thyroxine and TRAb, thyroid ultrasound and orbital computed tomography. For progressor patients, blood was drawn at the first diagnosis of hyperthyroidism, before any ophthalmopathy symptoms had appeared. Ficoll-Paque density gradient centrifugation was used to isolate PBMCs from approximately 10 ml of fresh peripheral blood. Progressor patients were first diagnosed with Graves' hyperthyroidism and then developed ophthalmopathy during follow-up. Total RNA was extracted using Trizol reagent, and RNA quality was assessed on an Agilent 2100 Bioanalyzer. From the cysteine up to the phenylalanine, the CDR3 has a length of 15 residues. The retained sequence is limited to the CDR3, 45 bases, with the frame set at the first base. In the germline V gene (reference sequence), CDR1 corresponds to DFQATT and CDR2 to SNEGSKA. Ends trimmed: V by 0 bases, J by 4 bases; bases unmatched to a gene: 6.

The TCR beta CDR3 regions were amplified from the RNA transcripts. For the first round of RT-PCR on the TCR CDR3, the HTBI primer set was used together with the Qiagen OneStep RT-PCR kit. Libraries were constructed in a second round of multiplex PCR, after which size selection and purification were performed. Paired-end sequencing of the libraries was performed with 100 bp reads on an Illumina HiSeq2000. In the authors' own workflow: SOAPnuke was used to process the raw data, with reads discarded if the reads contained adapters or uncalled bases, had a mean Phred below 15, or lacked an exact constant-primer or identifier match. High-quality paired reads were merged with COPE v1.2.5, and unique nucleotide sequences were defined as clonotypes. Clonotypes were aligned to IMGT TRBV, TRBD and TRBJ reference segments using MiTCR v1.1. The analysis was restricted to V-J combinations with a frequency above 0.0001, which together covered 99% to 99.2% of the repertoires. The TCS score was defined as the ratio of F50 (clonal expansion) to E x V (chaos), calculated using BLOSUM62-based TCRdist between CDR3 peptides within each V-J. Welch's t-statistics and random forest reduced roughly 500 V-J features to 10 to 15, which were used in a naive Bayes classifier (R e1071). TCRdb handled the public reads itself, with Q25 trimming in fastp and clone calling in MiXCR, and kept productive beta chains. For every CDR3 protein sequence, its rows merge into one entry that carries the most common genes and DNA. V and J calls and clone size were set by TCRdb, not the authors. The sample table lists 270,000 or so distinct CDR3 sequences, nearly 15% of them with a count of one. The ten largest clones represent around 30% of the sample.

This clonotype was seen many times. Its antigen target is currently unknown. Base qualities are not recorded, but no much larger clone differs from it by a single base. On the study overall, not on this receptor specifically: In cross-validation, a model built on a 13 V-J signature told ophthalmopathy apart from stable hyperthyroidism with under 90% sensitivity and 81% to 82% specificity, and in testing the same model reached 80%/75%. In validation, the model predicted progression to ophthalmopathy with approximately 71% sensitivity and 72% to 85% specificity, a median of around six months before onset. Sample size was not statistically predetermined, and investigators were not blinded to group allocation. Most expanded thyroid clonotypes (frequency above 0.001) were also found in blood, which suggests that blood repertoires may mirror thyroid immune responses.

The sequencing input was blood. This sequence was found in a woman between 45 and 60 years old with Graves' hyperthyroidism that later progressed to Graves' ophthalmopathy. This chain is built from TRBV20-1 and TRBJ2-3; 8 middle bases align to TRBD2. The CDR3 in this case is CSARDPAGDPDTQYF. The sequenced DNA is TGCAGTGCTAGAGATCCAGCGGGAGACCCAGATACGCAGTATTTT.